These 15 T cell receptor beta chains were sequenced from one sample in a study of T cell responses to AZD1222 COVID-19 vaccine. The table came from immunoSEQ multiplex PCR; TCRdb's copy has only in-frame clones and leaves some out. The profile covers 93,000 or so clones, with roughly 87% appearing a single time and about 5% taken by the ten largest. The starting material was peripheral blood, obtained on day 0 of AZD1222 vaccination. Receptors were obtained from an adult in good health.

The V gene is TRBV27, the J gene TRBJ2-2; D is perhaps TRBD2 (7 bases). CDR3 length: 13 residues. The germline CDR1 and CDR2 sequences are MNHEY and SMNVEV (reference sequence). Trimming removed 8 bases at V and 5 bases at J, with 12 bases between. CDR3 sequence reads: CASRGAGTGELFF. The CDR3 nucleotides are TGTGCCAGCCGGGGGGCGGGGACCGGGGAGCTGTTTTTT.

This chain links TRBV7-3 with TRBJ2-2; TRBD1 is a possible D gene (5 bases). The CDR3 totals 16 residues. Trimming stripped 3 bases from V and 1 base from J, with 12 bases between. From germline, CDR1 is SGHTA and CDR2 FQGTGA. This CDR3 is CASSFIPQGNTGELFF. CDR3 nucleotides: TGTGCCAGCAGCTTCATACCCCAGGGGAACACCGGGGAGCTGTTTTTT.

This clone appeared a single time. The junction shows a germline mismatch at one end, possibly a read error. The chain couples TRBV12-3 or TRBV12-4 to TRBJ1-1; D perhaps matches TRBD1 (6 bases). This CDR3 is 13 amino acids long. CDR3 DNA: TGTGCCAGCAGTCCCGAGGGGGGGGTTAGTGTCGTCTTT. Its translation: CASSPEGGVSVVF.

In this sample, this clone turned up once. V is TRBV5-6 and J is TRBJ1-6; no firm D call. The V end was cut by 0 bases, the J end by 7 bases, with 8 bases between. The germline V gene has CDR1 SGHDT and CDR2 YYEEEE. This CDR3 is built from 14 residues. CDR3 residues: CASSLGQNNSPLHF. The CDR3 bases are TGTGCCAGCAGCTTGGGTCAGAACAATTCACCCCTCCACTTT.

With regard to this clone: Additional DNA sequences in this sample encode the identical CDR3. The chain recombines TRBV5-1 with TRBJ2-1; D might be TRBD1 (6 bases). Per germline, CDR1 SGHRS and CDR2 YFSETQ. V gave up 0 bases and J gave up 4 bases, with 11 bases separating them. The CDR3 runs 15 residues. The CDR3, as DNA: TGCGCCAGCAGCTTGGCCGGGACACCGTACAATGAGCAGTTCTTC. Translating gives CASSLAGTPYNEQFF.

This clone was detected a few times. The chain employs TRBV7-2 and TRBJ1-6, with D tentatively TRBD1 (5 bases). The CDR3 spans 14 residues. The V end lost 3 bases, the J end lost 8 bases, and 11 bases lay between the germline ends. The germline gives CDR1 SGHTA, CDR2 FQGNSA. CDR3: CASSFQGWDSPLHF. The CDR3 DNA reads TGTGCCAGCAGCTTCCAGGGTTGGGATTCACCCCTCCACTTT.

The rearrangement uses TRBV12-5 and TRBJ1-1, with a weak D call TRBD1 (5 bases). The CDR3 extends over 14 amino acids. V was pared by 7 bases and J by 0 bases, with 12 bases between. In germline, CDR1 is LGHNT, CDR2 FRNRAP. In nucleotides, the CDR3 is TGTGCTAGTGTTGACAGTGGTCTGAACACTGAAGCTTTCTTT. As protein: CASVDSGLNTEAFF.

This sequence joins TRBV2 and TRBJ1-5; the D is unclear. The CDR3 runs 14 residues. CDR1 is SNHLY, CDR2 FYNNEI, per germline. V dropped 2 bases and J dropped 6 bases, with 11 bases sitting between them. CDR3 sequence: CASSERSRSQPQHF. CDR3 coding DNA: TGTGCCAGCAGTGAAAGATCTCGGTCTCAGCCCCAGCATTTT.

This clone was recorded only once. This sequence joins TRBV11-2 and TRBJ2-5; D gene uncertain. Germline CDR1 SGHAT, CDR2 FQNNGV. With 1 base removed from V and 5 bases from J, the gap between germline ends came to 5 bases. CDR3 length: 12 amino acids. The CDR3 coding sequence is TGTGCCAGCAGCTTAGCCGAGGAGACCCAGTACTTC. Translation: CASSLAEETQYF.

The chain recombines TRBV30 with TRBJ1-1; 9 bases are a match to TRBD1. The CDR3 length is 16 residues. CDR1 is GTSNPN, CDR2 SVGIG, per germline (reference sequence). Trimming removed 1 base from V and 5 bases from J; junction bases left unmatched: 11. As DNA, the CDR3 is TGTGCCTGGAGTGCAGGATGGGGACAGGGATGGACTGAAGCTTTCTTT. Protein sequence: CAWSAGWGQGWTEAFF.

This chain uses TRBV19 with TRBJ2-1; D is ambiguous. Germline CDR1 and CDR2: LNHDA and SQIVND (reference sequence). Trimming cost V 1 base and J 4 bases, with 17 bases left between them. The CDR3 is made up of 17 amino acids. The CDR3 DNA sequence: TGTGCCAGTAGTATAGGGGGTCTCCACCGAATTTACAATGAGCAGTTCTTC. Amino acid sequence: CASSIGGLHRIYNEQFF.

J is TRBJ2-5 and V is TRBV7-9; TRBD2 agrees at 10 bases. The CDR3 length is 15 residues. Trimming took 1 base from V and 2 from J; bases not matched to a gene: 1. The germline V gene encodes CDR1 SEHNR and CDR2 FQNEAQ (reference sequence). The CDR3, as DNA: TGTGCCAGCAGCTTAGGGACTAGCGGTCAAGAGACCCAGTACTTC. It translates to CASSLGTSGQETQYF.

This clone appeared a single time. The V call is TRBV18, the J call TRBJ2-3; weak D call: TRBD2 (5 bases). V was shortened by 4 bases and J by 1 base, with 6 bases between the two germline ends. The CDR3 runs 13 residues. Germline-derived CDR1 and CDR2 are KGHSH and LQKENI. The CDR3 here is CASSQEGTDTQYF. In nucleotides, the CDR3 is TGTGCCAGCTCACAGGAGGGCACAGATACGCAGTATTTT.

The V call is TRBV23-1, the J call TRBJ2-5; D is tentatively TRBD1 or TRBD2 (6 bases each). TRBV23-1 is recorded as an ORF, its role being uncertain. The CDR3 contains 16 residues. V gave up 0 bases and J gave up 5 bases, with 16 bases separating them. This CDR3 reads CASSQSKPGAGETQYF. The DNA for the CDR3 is TGCGCCAGCAGTCAATCAAAACCGGGGGCGGGGGAGACCCAGTACTTC.

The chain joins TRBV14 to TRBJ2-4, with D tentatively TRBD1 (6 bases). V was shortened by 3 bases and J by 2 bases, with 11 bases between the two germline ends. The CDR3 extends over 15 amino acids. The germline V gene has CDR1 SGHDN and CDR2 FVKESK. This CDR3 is CASSQIGQTKNIQYF. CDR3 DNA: TGTGCCAGCAGCCAGATCGGACAGACCAAAAACATTCAGTACTTC.